A single sample is the source of the 32 T cell receptor beta chains below, sequenced in a study of beta chain features in type 1 diabetes. Expressed TCRB transcripts got sequenced, as all isolated RNA was reverse transcribed. The table came from immunoSEQ multiplex PCR; TCRdb's copy has only in-frame clones and leaves some out. This table has 130,000 or so clones, 9.2% appearing once. Input material: central memory CD4+ T cells from blood. The receptor set was obtained from a man aged 18 to 30 in good health.

Ten or more counts support this clone. CDR3: CASSPPRDRGSEQYF. The CDR3 DNA is TGTGCCAGCTCACCACCCCGTGACAGGGGATCCGAGCAGTACTTC. This chain uses TRBV18 with TRBJ2-7, with 8 bases lining up with TRBD1. The CDR3 is 15 residues long. J gave up 6 bases and V 0 bases, and 7 bases lay outside the gene matches. The germline CDR1 and CDR2 sequences are KGHSH and LQKENI.

V usage is TRBV6-5 and J usage is TRBJ2-5, with D perhaps matching TRBD2 (7 bases). V lost 4 bases and J lost 5, with 17 bases in between. The CDR3 is 15 residues long. The V gene's germline CDR1 is MNHEY and CDR2 SVGAGI. For the CDR3, the DNA is TGTGCCAGCAGTTTCCTAAGGGGGGGCCGGGAGACCCAGTACTTC. It translates to CASSFLRGGRETQYF.

This clone was counted between two and nine times. The chain couples TRBV2 to TRBJ2-1; 12 nucleotides line up with TRBD2. The V gene end was trimmed by 6 bases and the J gene end by 12 bases; junction bases not matched to a gene: 9. The CDR3 totals 14 residues. From germline, CDR1 is SNHLY and CDR2 FYNNEI. The CDR3 DNA is TGTGCCAGCAGGGCTAGCGGGGGGGCCCTTGGGCAGTTCTTC. Its protein product is CASRASGGALGQFF.

The genes are TRBV15 and TRBJ1-1, with 8 bases matching TRBD1. The V segment lost 6 bases and the J segment 3 bases; nucleotides outside the gene matches: 9. The CDR3 extends over 15 amino acids. The germline V gene has CDR1 LNHNV and CDR2 YYDKDF (reference sequence). The chain's CDR3 is CATRPELDRDTEAFF. The CDR3 DNA follows: TGTGCCACCAGACCGGAATTGGACAGGGACACTGAAGCTTTCTTT.

This clone showed up many times. The CDR3 region is CASSTIQGDEQYF. Here the CDR3 DNA reads TGTGCCAGCAGCACTATACAGGGGGATGAGCAGTACTTC. The chain employs TRBV7-3 and TRBJ2-7; 8 nucleotides agree with TRBD1. The CDR3 runs 13 residues. The V gene end was trimmed by 5 bases and the J gene end by 7 bases; junction bases not matched to a gene: 7. Germline assignment: CDR1 SGHTA and CDR2 FQGTGA.

This clone was detected a few times. The chain recombines TRBV2 with TRBJ1-5; 7 bases are shared with TRBD1. From germline, CDR1 is SNHLY and CDR2 FYNNEI. The CDR3 length is 15 residues. V lost 4 bases and J lost 8; bases outside the gene matches: 11. Written as DNA, the CDR3 is TGTGCCAGCAGTGCCAGGGGGGCTTCGGTAGAGCCCCAGCATTTT. Protein product: CASSARGASVEPQHF.

Turning to this clone: This sample includes further DNA sequences coding for the same CDR3. The rearrangement links TRBV7-2 to TRBJ2-5, with D tentatively TRBD2 (7 bases). The germline V gene encodes CDR1 SGHTA and CDR2 FQGNSA. The CDR3 is made up of 14 amino acids. V lost 1 base and J lost 5, with 11 bases in between. The CDR3 DNA is TGTGCCAGCAGCTTAGGGGGGGGCGTTGAGACCCAGTACTTC. Protein sequence: CASSLGGGVETQYF.

This clone has only a few counts. The J gene is TRBJ1-2, the V gene TRBV5-6; 7 bases are shared with TRBD1. The CDR3 is made up of 13 amino acids. Germline V gene sequence: CDR1 SGHDT, CDR2 YYEEEE. Losses at the gene ends were 4 bases for V and 7 bases for J; bases not matched to a gene: 7. The CDR3 loop reads CASSTWTGSGYTF. The CDR3 nucleotides are TGTGCCAGCAGCACCTGGACAGGCAGTGGCTACACCTTC.

In its sample, this clone was seen many times. J is TRBJ2-3 and V is TRBV28; no definite D call. Trimming left V 7 bases short and J 6 bases short, with 11 bases between. CDR1 is MDHEN and CDR2 is SYDVKM in the germline V gene. CDR3 length: 12 residues. The CDR3 DNA reads TGTGCCAGCAATGAAGTGCGGGATACGCAGTATTTT. This codes for CASNEVRDTQYF.

This clone has a handful of counts. The chain uses TRBV6-1 and TRBJ1-5; D is unresolved. Germline loops: CDR1 MNHNS, CDR2 SASEGT. V was cut by 0 bases and J by 6 bases, with 15 bases left in between. The CDR3 totals 16 residues. CDR3 loop: CASSEASWSLSQPQHF. The CDR3 DNA is TGTGCCAGCAGTGAAGCTTCGTGGAGTTTGAGTCAGCCCCAGCATTTT.

In its sample, this clone was seen a few times. The V call is TRBV11-3, the J call TRBJ1-2; TRBD1 matches 7 bases. With 5 bases clipped from V and 7 bases from J, the junction kept 7 bases outside the gene matches. The length of the CDR3 is 13 residues. Germline values: CDR1 SGHNT, CDR2 YENEEA. As DNA, the CDR3 is TGTGCCAGCAGCGGATACAGGGGCAGTGGCTACACCTTC. It specifies CASSGYRGSGYTF.

Ten or more counts support this clone. CDR3 in DNA: TGTGCCAGCAGAGGGGCAGTCTACGAGCAGTACTTC. This codes for CASRGAVYEQYF. The chain is built from TRBV28 and TRBJ2-7; D may be TRBD1 (5 bases). The CDR3 contains 12 residues. CDR1 is MDHEN and CDR2 is SYDVKM in the germline V gene. V was pared by 6 bases and J by 3 bases, with 9 bases between.

The J gene is TRBJ2-2, the V gene TRBV30; TRBD1 aligns across 8 bases. J gave up 6 bases and V 8 bases, and 5 bases lay outside the gene matches. There are 12 residues in the CDR3. From germline, CDR1 is GTSNPN and CDR2 SVGIG (reference sequence). CDR3 amino acids: CASRQGPGELFF. CDR3 DNA: TGTGCCAGCCGACAGGGGCCCGGGGAGCTGTTTTTT.

The sample holds a few counts of this clone. The J gene is TRBJ2-7, the V gene TRBV6-7, with D possibly matching TRBD2 (6 bases). TRBV6-7 is recorded as an ORF, its role being uncertain. The CDR3 runs to 14 residues. V was trimmed by 5 bases and J by 0 bases, leaving 11 bases between them. Written as DNA, the CDR3 is TGTGCCAGCAGTCTATTGACTAGCTCCTACGAGCAGTACTTC. Translating gives CASSLLTSSYEQYF.

The chain links TRBV18 to TRBJ1-6; 7 positions agree with TRBD1. Germline V gives CDR1 KGHSH, CDR2 LQKENI. CDR3 length: 17 amino acids. Germline trimming cut 2 bases from V and 1 base from J; bases unmatched to any gene: 5. This CDR3 reads CASSPKDRTSYNSPLHF. The CDR3 bases are TGTGCCAGCTCACCAAAGGACAGGACTTCCTATAATTCACCCCTCCACTTT.

This clone turned up a few times. The CDR3 is CASSEGGWADTQYF. Written as DNA, the CDR3 is TGTGCCAGCAGCGAGGGAGGGTGGGCAGATACGCAGTATTTT. This chain uses TRBV9 with TRBJ2-3, with 7 positions matching TRBD2. V lost 3 bases and J lost 4; bases outside the gene matches: 5. The CDR3 extends over 14 amino acids. Germline CDR1 SGDLS, CDR2 YYNGEE.

This clone was detected ten times or more. The chain carries TRBV7-9 and TRBJ1-4, with D hard to call. In germline, CDR1 is SEHNR, CDR2 FQNEAQ (reference sequence). The CDR3 runs 14 residues. Trimming pared 5 bases from V and 8 bases from J, leaving 15 bases between. The CDR3 DNA reads as TGTGCCAGCAGCCCCCGAAGCCCCGGGGAAAAACTGTTTTTT. Protein product: CASSPRSPGEKLFF.

In DNA form, the CDR3 reads TGTGCCTGGATTATAACGGGACTGGCCCGTTATGGCTACACCTTC. This sequence encodes CAWIITGLARYGYTF. The rearrangement uses TRBV30 and TRBJ1-2; weak D call: TRBD1 (5 bases). V lost 4 bases and J 5 bases, leaving 20 bases between the germline ends. Germline assignment: CDR1 GTSNPN and CDR2 SVGIG (reference sequence). This CDR3 spans 15 amino acids.

This clone showed up just a few times. V and J are TRBV27 and TRBJ1-4; the match to TRBD1 covers 8 bases. The V segment lost 6 bases and the J segment 8 bases; nucleotides outside the gene matches: 11. From germline, CDR1 is MNHEY and CDR2 SMNVEV (reference sequence). The length of the CDR3 is 15 residues. The CDR3 loop is CASRQADRAWEKLFF. CDR3 sequence (DNA): TGTGCCAGCAGACAAGCGGACAGGGCTTGGGAAAAACTGTTTTTT.

The genes are TRBV5-6 and TRBJ1-2; TRBD1 agrees at 9 bases. CDR1 is SGHDT and CDR2 is YYEEEE in the germline V gene. V lost 0 bases to trimming and J lost 6 bases; unmatched junction nucleotides: 9. CDR3 length: 16 amino acids. CDR3 sequence reads: CASSLVRDREGDGYTF. In DNA, the CDR3 is TGTGCCAGCAGCTTGGTTCGGGACAGGGAGGGAGATGGCTACACCTTC.

The sample holds many counts of this clone. The sample holds other DNA sequences that translate to the same CDR3. The rearrangement joins TRBV19 to TRBJ2-1, with TRBD1 identical over 7 bases. The V segment lost 3 bases and the J segment 2 bases; nucleotides outside the gene matches: 1. Germline-derived CDR1 and CDR2 are LNHDA and SQIVND (reference sequence). This CDR3 contains 14 residues. The CDR3: CASSIQGAYNEQFF. Here the CDR3 DNA reads TGTGCCAGTAGTATCCAGGGGGCCTACAATGAGCAGTTCTTC.

This sequence joins TRBV7-2 and TRBJ2-2, with TRBD2 as a possible D gene (5 bases). This CDR3 is built from 15 residues. V dropped 1 base and J dropped 3 bases, with 9 bases sitting between them. Germline values: CDR1 SGHTA, CDR2 FQGNSA. The CDR3 region is CASSLVEGYTGELFF. The CDR3 nucleotides are TGTGCCAGCAGCTTAGTCGAGGGATACACCGGGGAGCTGTTTTTT.

This clone was recorded a few times. The chain combines TRBV6-1 with TRBJ1-6; unclear D gene. Trimming took off 1 base at V and 10 bases at J, with 8 bases between the two ends. The germline gives CDR1 MNHNS, CDR2 SASEGT. CDR3 length: 13 amino acids. The CDR3 region is CASSEVSGSPLHF. In nucleotides, the CDR3 is TGTGCCAGCAGTGAAGTATCAGGCTCACCCCTCCACTTT.

The chain recombines TRBV27 with TRBJ1-3; possible D gene TRBD1, 6 bases. The V and J ends lost 11 bases and 4 bases respectively, with 21 bases between them. The CDR3 is made up of 15 amino acids. The germline CDR1 and CDR2 sequences are MNHEY and SMNVEV (reference sequence). The CDR3 protein is CAGLGGRSLGNTIYF. The DNA for the CDR3 is TGTGCCGGTCTGGGGGGGCGCTCACTCGGAAACACCATATATTTT.

This clone was counted a few times. The V gene is TRBV7-2, the J gene TRBJ1-5; D is possibly TRBD1 (6 bases). This CDR3 region has 14 residues. Trimming removed 5 bases from V and 2 bases from J, with 10 bases in between. CDR1 is SGHTA, CDR2 FQGNSA, per germline. The CDR3 sequence is CASSPTGRNQPQHF. The CDR3 region has the DNA TGTGCCAGCAGCCCAACAGGGCGCAATCAGCCCCAGCATTTT.

This clone was found a few times. This rearrangement joins TRBV2 to TRBJ1-4, with D tentatively TRBD1 (6 bases). V lost 6 bases and J lost 4, with 15 bases in between. Per the germline V gene, CDR1 is SNHLY and CDR2 is FYNNEI. The CDR3 loop spans 15 amino acids. The CDR3 reads CASSQGNRNNEKLFF. The DNA of the CDR3 is TGTGCCAGCAGCCAGGGGAACAGGAATAATGAAAAACTGTTTTTT.

The chain links TRBV28 to TRBJ2-7, with 12 bases fitting TRBD1. Unmatched junction bases numbered 1, after V lost 0 bases and J lost 4 bases. CDR1 is MDHEN, CDR2 SYDVKM, per germline. The CDR3 spans 15 residues. CDR3 protein: CASSLWGQGAYEQYF. The CDR3 coding sequence is TGTGCCAGCAGTTTATGGGGACAGGGGGCTTACGAGCAGTACTTC.

This clone was seen a few times. The rearrangement joins TRBV6-5 to TRBJ1-2; TRBD1 might be the D (5 bases). The CDR3 sequence is 16 residues long. V was clipped by 0 bases and J by 3 bases, with 14 bases between them. Germline lookup yields CDR1 MNHEY and CDR2 SVGAGI. The CDR3 region has the DNA TGTGCCAGCAGTTACTCACCAGGGTTGGGTGACTATGGCTACACCTTC. It codes for CASSYSPGLGDYGYTF.

A few counts support this clone. The J gene is TRBJ2-6, the V gene TRBV4-1; 8 nucleotides match TRBD1. The germline V gene has CDR1 MGHRA and CDR2 YSYEKL. CDR3 length equals 17 residues. V lost 4 bases, J lost 3 bases, and 8 bases stayed unmatched. DNA of the CDR3: TGCGCCAGCAGCCTTAGGCAGGGGGCGGATGGGGCCAACGTCCTGACTTTC. Translation gives CASSLRQGADGANVLTF.

This chain links TRBV19 with TRBJ2-1, with 13 bases matching TRBD2. Germline values: CDR1 LNHDA, CDR2 SQIVND (reference sequence). Losses at the gene ends were 6 bases for V and 4 bases for J; bases not matched to a gene: 3. CDR3 length: 15 amino acids. The CDR3 sequence is CASRATSGRYNEQFF. The CDR3 bases are TGTGCCAGTAGAGCGACTAGCGGGAGGTACAATGAGCAGTTCTTC.

This rearrangement joins TRBV7-2 to TRBJ2-5; D unresolved. The CDR3 length is 13 residues. The germline V and J ends were trimmed by 6 bases and 3 bases, with 11 bases remaining between them. The V gene's germline CDR1 is SGHTA and CDR2 FQGNSA. The CDR3 DNA reads as TGTGCCAGCAGTCTCCGGGTAGAAGAGACCCAGTACTTC. Its translation is CASSLRVEETQYF.

V and J are TRBV19 and TRBJ1-2; 8 nucleotides line up with TRBD1. Germline CDR1 reads LNHDA; CDR2 reads SQIVND (reference sequence). This CDR3 is built from 13 residues. The J segment lost 5 bases and the V segment lost 7 bases, leaving 6 bases of the junction unmatched. The CDR3 DNA sequence: TGTGCCAGTACCCCGGACAGGGTTTATGGCTACACCTTC. Translation: CASTPDRVYGYTF.